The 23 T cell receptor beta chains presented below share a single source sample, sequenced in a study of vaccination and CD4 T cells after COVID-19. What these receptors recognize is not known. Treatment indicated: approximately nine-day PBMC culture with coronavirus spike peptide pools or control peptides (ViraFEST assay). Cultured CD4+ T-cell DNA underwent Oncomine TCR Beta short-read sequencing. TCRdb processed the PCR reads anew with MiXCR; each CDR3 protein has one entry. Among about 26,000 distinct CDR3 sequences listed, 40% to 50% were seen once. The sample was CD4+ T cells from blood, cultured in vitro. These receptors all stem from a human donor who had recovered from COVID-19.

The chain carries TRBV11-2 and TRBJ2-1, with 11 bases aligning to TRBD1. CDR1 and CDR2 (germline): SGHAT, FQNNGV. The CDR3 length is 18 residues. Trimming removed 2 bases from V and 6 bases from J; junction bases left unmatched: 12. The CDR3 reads CASSLKSGQGGRPNEQFF. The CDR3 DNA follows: TGTGCCAGCAGCTTAAAGTCGGGACAGGGGGGCAGACCCAATGAGCAGTTCTTC.

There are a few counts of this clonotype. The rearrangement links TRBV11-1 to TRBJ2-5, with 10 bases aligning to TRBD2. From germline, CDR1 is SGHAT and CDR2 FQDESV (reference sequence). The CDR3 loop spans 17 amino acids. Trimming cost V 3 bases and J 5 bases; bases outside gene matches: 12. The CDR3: CASSLPSGGARRETQYF. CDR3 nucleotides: TGTGCCAGCAGCTTGCCCAGCGGGGGGGCGCGTAGGGAGACCCAGTACTTC.

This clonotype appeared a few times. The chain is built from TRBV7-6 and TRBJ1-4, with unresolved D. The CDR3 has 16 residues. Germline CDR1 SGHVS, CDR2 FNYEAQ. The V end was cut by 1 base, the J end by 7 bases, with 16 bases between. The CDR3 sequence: CASSLGTSPPGEKLFF. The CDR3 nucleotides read TGTGCCAGCAGCTTAGGTACATCCCCGCCGGGTGAAAAACTGTTTTTT.

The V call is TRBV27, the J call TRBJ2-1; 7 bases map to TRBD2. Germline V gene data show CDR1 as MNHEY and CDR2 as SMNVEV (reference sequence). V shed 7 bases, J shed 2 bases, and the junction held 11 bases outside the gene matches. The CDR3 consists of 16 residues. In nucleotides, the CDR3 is TGTGCCAGCAAGACACAAGCGGGAAGACCCTACAATGAGCAGTTCTTC. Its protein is CASKTQAGRPYNEQFF.

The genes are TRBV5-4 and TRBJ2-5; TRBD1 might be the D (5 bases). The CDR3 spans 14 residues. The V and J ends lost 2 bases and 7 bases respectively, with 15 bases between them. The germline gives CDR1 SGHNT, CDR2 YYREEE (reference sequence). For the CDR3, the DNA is TGTGCCAGCAGCTTACCAGGGTCCCCCGCGACCCAGTACTTC. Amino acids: CASSLPGSPATQYF.

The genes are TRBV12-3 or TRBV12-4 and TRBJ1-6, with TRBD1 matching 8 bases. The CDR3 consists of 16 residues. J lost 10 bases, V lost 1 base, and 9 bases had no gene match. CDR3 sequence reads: CASSLDRQGFWSPLHF. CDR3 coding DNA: TGTGCCAGCAGTTTAGACCGACAGGGGTTTTGGTCACCCCTCCACTTT.

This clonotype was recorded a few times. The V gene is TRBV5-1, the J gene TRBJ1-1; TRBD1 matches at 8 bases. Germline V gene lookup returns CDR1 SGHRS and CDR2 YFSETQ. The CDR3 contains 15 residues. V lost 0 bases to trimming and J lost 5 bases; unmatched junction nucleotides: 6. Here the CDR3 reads CASSLGGQGRTEAFF. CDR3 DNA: TGCGCCAGCAGCTTGGGTGGACAGGGACGAACTGAAGCTTTCTTT.

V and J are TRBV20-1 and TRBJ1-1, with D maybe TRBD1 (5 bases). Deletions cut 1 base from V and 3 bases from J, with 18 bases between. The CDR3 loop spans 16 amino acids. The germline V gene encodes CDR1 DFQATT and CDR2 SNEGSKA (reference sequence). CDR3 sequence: CSARVRLEGHYTEAFF. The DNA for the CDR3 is TGCAGTGCTAGAGTTAGATTGGAGGGGCACTACACTGAAGCTTTCTTT.

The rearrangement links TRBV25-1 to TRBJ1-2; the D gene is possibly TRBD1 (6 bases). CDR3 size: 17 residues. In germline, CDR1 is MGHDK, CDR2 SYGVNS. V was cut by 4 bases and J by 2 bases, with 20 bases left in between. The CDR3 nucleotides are TGTGCCAGCAGTGCTACCCCGCGGGGACAAAACAACTATGGCTACACCTTC. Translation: CASSATPRGQNNYGYTF.

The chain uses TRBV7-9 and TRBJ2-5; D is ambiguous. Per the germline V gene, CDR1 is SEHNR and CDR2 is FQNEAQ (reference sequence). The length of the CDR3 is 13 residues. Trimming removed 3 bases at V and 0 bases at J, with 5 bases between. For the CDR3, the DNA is TGTGCCAGCAGCTTTAACAACCAAGAGACCCAGTACTTC. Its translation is CASSFNNQETQYF.

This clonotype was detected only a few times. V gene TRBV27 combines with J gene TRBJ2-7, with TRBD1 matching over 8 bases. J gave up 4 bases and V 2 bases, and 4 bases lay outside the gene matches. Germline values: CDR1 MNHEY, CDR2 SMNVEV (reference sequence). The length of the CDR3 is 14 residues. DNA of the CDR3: TGTGCCAGCAGTTTAGCTCAGGGGGCGTACGAGCAGTACTTC. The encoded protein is CASSLAQGAYEQYF.

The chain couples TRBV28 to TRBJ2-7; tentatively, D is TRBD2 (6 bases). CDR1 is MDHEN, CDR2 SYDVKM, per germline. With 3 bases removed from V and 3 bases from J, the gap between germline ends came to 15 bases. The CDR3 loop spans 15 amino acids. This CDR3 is CASSFGGKGGYEQYF. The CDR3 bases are TGTGCCAGCAGTTTTGGGGGAAAGGGAGGCTACGAGCAGTACTTC.

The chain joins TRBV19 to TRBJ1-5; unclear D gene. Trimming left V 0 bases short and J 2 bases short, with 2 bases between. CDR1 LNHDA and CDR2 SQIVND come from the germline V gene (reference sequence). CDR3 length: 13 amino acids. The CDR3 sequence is CASSIDGNQPQHF. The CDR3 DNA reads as TGTGCCAGTAGTATAGATGGCAATCAGCCCCAGCATTTT.

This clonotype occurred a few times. CDR3 nucleotide sequence: TGTGCCAGTACCACGCCCCGGGCCCAGATGCGCAATCAGCCCCAGCATTTT. Translated, it gives CASTTPRAQMRNQPQHF. The J gene is TRBJ1-5, the V gene TRBV19; D unresolved. The germline V gene has CDR1 LNHDA and CDR2 SQIVND (reference sequence). Trimming removed 7 bases at V and 2 bases at J, with 21 bases between. The CDR3 covers 17 residues. Combining the CDR3 with reference TRBV19 and TRBJ1-5 gives the whole variable domain DGGITQSPKYLFRKEGQNVTLSCEQNLNHDAMYWYRQDPGQGLRLIYYSQIVNDFQKGDIAEGYSVSREKKESFPLTVTSAQKNPTAFYLCASTTPRAQMRNQPQHFGDGTRLSIL.

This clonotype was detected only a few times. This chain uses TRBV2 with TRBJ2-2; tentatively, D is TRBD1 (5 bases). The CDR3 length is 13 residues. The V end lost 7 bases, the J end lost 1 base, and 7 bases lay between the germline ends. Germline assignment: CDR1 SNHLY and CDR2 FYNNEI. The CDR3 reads CASTQGNTGELFF. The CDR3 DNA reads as TGTGCCAGCACCCAGGGGAACACCGGGGAGCTGTTTTTT.

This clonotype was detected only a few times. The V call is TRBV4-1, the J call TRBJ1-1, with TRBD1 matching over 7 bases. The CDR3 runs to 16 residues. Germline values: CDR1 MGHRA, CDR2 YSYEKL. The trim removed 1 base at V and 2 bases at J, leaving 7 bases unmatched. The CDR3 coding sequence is TGCGCCAGCAGCCAAGTCCTGACAGGGACAAACACTGAAGCTTTCTTT. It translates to CASSQVLTGTNTEAFF.

CDR3 residues: CASNRGETQYF. The CDR3 nucleotides read TGTGCCAGCAACAGGGGGGAGACCCAGTACTTC. The genes are TRBV6-1 and TRBJ2-5, with 8 nucleotides matching TRBD1. Germline CDR1 MNHNS, CDR2 SASEGT. The CDR3 totals 11 residues. J was trimmed by 5 bases and V by 7 bases; bases with no gene match: 0.

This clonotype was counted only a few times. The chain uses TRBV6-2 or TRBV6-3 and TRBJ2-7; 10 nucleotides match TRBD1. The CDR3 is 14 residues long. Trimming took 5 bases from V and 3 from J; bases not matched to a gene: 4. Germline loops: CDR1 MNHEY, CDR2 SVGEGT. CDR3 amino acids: CASSRTGGLYEQYF. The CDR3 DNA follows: TGTGCCAGCAGTCGGACAGGGGGACTCTACGAGCAGTACTTC.

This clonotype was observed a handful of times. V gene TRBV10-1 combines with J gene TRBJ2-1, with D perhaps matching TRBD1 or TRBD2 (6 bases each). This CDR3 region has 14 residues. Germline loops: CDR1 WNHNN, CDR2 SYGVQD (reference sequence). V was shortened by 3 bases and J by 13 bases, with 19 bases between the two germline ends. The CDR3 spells CASSDYRGEIEQFF. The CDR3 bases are TGCGCCAGCAGTGATTATAGGGGGGAGATTGAACAGTTCTTC.

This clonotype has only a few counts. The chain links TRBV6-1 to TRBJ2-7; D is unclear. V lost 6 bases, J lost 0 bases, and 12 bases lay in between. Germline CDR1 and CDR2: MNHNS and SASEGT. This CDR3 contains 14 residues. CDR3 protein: CASRSPRSSYEQYF. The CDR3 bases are TGTGCCAGCAGGTCACCGAGGAGCTCCTACGAGCAGTACTTC.

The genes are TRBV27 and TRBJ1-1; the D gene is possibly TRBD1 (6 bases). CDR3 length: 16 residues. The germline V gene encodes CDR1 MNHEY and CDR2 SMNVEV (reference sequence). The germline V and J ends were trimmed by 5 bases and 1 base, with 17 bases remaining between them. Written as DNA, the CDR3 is TGTGCCAGCAGTCCCGCGGGACATGAACAGAACACTGAAGCTTTCTTT. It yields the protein CASSPAGHEQNTEAFF.

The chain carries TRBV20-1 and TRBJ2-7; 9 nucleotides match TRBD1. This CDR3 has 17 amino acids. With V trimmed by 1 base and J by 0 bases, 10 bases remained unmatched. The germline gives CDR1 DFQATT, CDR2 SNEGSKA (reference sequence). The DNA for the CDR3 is TGCAGTGCTAGAGGGTGGGGACAGGGTAGGAGCTCCTACGAGCAGTACTTC. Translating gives CSARGWGQGRSSYEQYF.

This CDR3 reads CATPGPGVRGEETQYF. CDR3 DNA sequence: TGTGCCACCCCAGGCCCAGGGGTGAGGGGAGAAGAGACCCAGTACTTC. The V and J genes are TRBV27 and TRBJ2-5, with a weak D call TRBD1 (6 bases). There are 16 residues in the CDR3. Trimming stripped 10 bases from V and 3 bases from J, with 24 bases between. The germline gives CDR1 MNHEY, CDR2 SMNVEV (reference sequence).